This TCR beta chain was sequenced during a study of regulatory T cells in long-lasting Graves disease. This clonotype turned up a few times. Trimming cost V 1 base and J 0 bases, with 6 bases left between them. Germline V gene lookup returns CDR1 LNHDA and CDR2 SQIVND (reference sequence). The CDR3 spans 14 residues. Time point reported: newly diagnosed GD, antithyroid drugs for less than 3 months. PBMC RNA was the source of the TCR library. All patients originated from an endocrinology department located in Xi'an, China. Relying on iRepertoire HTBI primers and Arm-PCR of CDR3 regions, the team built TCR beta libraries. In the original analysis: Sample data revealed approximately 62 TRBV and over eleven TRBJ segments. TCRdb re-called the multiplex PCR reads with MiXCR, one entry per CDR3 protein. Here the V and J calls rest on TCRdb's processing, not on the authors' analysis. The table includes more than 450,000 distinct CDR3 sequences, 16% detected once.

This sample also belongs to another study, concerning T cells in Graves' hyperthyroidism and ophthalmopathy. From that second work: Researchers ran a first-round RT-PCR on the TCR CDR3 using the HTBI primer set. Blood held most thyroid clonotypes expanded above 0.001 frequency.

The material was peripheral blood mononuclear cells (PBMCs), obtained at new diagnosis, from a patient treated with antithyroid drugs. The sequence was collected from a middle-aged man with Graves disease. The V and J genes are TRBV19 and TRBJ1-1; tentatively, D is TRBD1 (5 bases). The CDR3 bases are TGTGCCAGTAGTATAGCAGGGATGAACACTGAAGCTTTCTTT. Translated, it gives CASSIAGMNTEAFF.